These 22 T cell receptor beta chains were all obtained from the same sample, sequenced in a study of CD8 T cells in ankylosing spondylitis. Findings of the study overall: Ankylosing spondylitis blood appeared to be characterized by a TCR beta motif of eight highly homologous variants.

Each CDR3 protein is one row after TCRdb ran MiXCR on the 5' RACE reads. The table has some 450,000 distinct CDR3 sequences, 15% to 20% seen once. Their cognate antigens are unknown. Source material: blood, either unsorted or a sorted T cell fraction (not recorded which). These receptors all come from a male donor with ankylosing spondylitis.

This clonotype turned up a few times. The V call is TRBV7-8, the J call TRBJ2-7; 11 nucleotides line up with TRBD2. V shed 7 bases, J shed 2 bases, and the junction held 10 bases outside the gene matches. Germline-derived CDR1 and CDR2 are SGHVS and FQNEAQ. This CDR3 region has 16 residues. The CDR3 spells CASTSYGTSGTYEQYF. CDR3 in DNA: TGTGCCAGCACCTCTTACGGGACTAGCGGAACCTACGAGCAGTACTTC.

CDR3 loop: CASSLGRAGVNIQYF. DNA of the CDR3: TGTGCCAGCAGCTTGGGCCGCGCAGGGGTCAACATTCAGTACTTC. The J gene is TRBJ2-4, the V gene TRBV5-5; D is perhaps TRBD1 (6 bases). V gave up 0 bases and J gave up 7 bases, with 14 bases separating them. This CDR3 has 15 residues. Germline V gene lookup returns CDR1 SGHKS and CDR2 YYEKEE (reference sequence).

This clonotype was observed a handful of times. V is TRBV12-3 or TRBV12-4 and J is TRBJ2-3; no firm D call. Trimming stripped 6 bases from V and 0 bases from J, with 7 bases between. The CDR3 length is 13 residues. CDR3 residues: CASRIGSTDTQYF. The CDR3, as DNA: TGTGCCAGCAGAATTGGGAGCACAGATACGCAGTATTTT.

V is TRBV7-9 and J is TRBJ1-4, with 7 bases lining up with TRBD1. From germline, CDR1 is SEHNR and CDR2 FQNEAQ (reference sequence). J gave up 5 bases and V 6 bases, and 9 bases lay outside the gene matches. CDR3 size: 15 residues. The CDR3 nucleotides read TGTGCCAGCAGTTTGGGACAGCCGGGGAATGAAAAACTGTTTTTT. Residues: CASSLGQPGNEKLFF.

This clonotype was picked up a small number of times. This chain connects TRBV28 to TRBJ2-7, with TRBD1 matching over 10 bases. CDR3 length: 16 residues. Germline CDR1 is MDHEN and CDR2 is SYDVKM. The junction had 7 bases not matched to a gene; V was cut back by 2 bases and J by 3 bases. The CDR3 spells CASSLLSGQGHYEQYF. As DNA, the CDR3 is TGTGCCAGCAGTTTACTCTCGGGACAGGGGCACTACGAGCAGTACTTC.

This clonotype has at least ten counts. This sequence joins TRBV12-3 or TRBV12-4 and TRBJ2-4; D remains ambiguous. This CDR3 region has 14 residues. The germline V and J ends were trimmed by 6 bases and 1 base, with 10 bases remaining between them. The CDR3 DNA sequence: TGTGCCAGCAGACAATCAGGTGCCAAAAACATTCAGTACTTC. It translates to CASRQSGAKNIQYF.

The genes are TRBV6-6 and TRBJ1-5, with no clear D. V lost 0 bases and J lost 11, with 5 bases in between. Germline CDR1 and CDR2: MNHNY and SVGAGI (reference sequence). The CDR3 has 11 residues. The DNA for the CDR3 is TGTGCCAGCAGTTACTCCTCCGCCCAGCATTTT. Its protein product is CASSYSSAQHF.

The chain joins TRBV11-1 to TRBJ2-7; D uncertain. This CDR3 has 22 residues. From germline, CDR1 is SGHAT and CDR2 FQDESV (reference sequence). Trimming took 1 base from V and 0 from J, leaving 31 bases between them. The CDR3 region is CASSLGPEPTFGFGPNSYEQYF. CDR3 bases: TGTGCCAGCAGCTTAGGGCCCGAGCCCACCTTCGGGTTTGGGCCTAACTCCTACGAGCAGTACTTC. The full variable domain, with the rest looked up from reference TRBV11-1 and TRBJ2-7, is EAEVAQSPRYKITEKSQAVAFWCDPISGHATLYWYRQILGQGPELLVQFQDESVVDDSQLPKDRFSAERLKGVDSTLKIQPAELGDSAMYLCASSLGPEPTFGFGPNSYEQYFGPGTRLTVT.

The chain combines TRBV20-1 with TRBJ2-7; 9 bases are shared with TRBD1. The CDR3 spans 13 residues. V was clipped by 2 bases and J by 4 bases; unmatched bases: 3. Germline lookup yields CDR1 DFQATT and CDR2 SNEGSKA (reference sequence). CDR3 coding DNA: TGCAGTGCTAGAAGGACAGGGGCTTACGAGCAGTACTTC. Amino acid sequence: CSARRTGAYEQYF.

The J gene is TRBJ2-1, the V gene TRBV4-3; maybe TRBD2 (5 bases). CDR1 is LGHNA, CDR2 YSLEER, per germline. The CDR3 contains 13 residues. Trimming took 4 bases from V and 7 from J, leaving 11 bases between them. CDR3 in amino acids: CASSLWTGNEQFF. In nucleotides, the CDR3 is TGCGCCAGCAGCCTCTGGACGGGGAATGAGCAGTTCTTC.

A few counts support this clonotype. The V and J genes are TRBV30 and TRBJ2-1, with 8 bases that match TRBD2. J gave up 7 bases and V 2 bases, and 13 bases lay outside the gene matches. The CDR3 extends over 16 amino acids. Germline V gene sequence: CDR1 GTSNPN, CDR2 SVGIG (reference sequence). For the CDR3, the DNA is TGTGCCTGGAGTTACTCGATTAGCGGGGTTGGTAATGAGCAGTTCTTC. Protein product: CAWSYSISGVGNEQFF.

This chain connects TRBV7-9 to TRBJ1-6; D possibly corresponds to TRBD1 (6 bases). The CDR3 length is 15 residues. Deletions cut 6 bases from V and 5 bases from J, with 14 bases between. Germline CDR1 is SEHNR and CDR2 is FQNEAQ (reference sequence). The CDR3 DNA reads TGTGCCAGCAGAGAGGGGGAGACCCATAATTCACCCCTCCACTTT. As protein: CASREGETHNSPLHF.

The V call is TRBV27, the J call TRBJ2-4, with 14 nucleotides matching TRBD2. The CDR3 runs to 18 residues. The J segment lost 0 bases and the V segment lost 5 bases, leaving 6 bases of the junction unmatched. The germline CDR1 and CDR2 sequences are MNHEY and SMNVEV (reference sequence). The CDR3 region is CASSPGTSGRRAKNIQYF. DNA of the CDR3: TGTGCCAGCAGTCCCGGGACTAGCGGGAGAAGAGCCAAAAACATTCAGTACTTC.

This clonotype was counted only a few times. The chain joins TRBV30 to TRBJ1-1, with 7 bases aligning to TRBD1. The CDR3 has 14 residues. Trimming cost V 1 base and J 8 bases; bases outside gene matches: 10. The germline CDR1 and CDR2 sequences are GTSNPN and SVGIG (reference sequence). Written as DNA, the CDR3 is TGTGCCTGGAGTGGCCCCCCACAGGGGAGAGAAGCTTTCTTT. Amino acid sequence: CAWSGPPQGREAFF.

This clonotype was counted between two and nine times. V is TRBV5-1 and J is TRBJ2-7; TRBD2 matches at 14 bases. The germline V gene encodes CDR1 SGHRS and CDR2 YFSETQ. The V and J ends lost 2 bases and 2 bases, in that order; junction bases with no gene match: 3. The CDR3 loop spans 16 amino acids. CDR3 in amino acids: CASSFGTSGRAYEQYF. CDR3 sequence (DNA): TGCGCCAGCAGCTTCGGGACTAGCGGGAGAGCCTACGAGCAGTACTTC.

The gene calls are TRBV12-3 or TRBV12-4 and TRBJ1-6; tentative D call: TRBD1 (5 bases). Trimming removed 2 bases at V and 9 bases at J, with 11 bases between. The CDR3 loop spans 14 amino acids. The CDR3 loop reads CASSLKGVGSPLHF. CDR3 nucleotides: TGTGCCAGCAGTTTAAAAGGGGTCGGTTCACCCCTCCACTTT.

This clonotype turned up a few times. This rearrangement joins TRBV12-3 or TRBV12-4 to TRBJ1-2; possibly TRBD1 for D (6 bases). The CDR3 has 13 amino acids. V lost 1 base and J lost 8, with 11 bases in between. CDR3 loop: CASSLDRVGGYTF. CDR3 DNA: TGTGCCAGCAGTTTAGACAGGGTTGGGGGCTACACCTTC.

V usage is TRBV4-1 and J usage is TRBJ1-6, with TRBD1 identical over 9 bases. CDR1 and CDR2 (germline): MGHRA, YSYEKL. After removal of 3 bases from V and 8 bases from J, the junction contained 8 bases not matched to a gene. This CDR3 is built from 16 residues. CDR3 region: CASSHPPGTGYSPLHF. The CDR3 DNA reads as TGCGCCAGCAGCCACCCTCCCGGGACAGGGTATTCACCCCTCCACTTT.

This clonotype was seen a handful of times. This chain connects TRBV6-2 or TRBV6-3 to TRBJ2-7, with D perhaps matching TRBD1 or TRBD2 (6 bases each). The V end lost 0 bases, the J end lost 3 bases, and 18 bases lay between the germline ends. Germline V gene lookup returns CDR1 MNHEY and CDR2 SVGEGT. This CDR3 comprises 17 residues. This chain's CDR3 is CASSYSTRRGPFYEQYF. The DNA of the CDR3 is TGTGCCAGCAGTTACTCCACTCGACGGGGGCCTTTCTACGAGCAGTACTTC.

The V call is TRBV5-1, the J call TRBJ2-3, with D possibly TRBD2 on 5 matching bases. V was trimmed by 4 bases and J by 0 bases, leaving 15 bases between them. Germline lookup yields CDR1 SGHRS and CDR2 YFSETQ. This CDR3 is built from 16 residues. CDR3 DNA: TGCGCCAGCAGCCCCGGACTGGATTCTAGCACAGATACGCAGTATTTT. Translating gives CASSPGLDSSTDTQYF.

The chain recombines TRBV24-1 with TRBJ2-2; 8 nucleotides match TRBD2. CDR1 and CDR2 from the germline V gene are KGHDR and SFDVKD. This CDR3 is 17 amino acids long. Trimming at V came to 5 bases and at J to 5 bases, leaving 12 bases not matched to a gene. The CDR3 is CATSARTGTRSTGELFF. CDR3 in DNA: TGTGCCACCAGTGCTCGAACCGGGACTAGGTCAACCGGGGAGCTGTTTTTT.

The chain uses TRBV11-2 and TRBJ2-7; a weak D match, TRBD1 (6 bases). V lost 1 base and J 5 bases, leaving 15 bases between the germline ends. The CDR3 has 15 residues. Germline CDR1 reads SGHAT; CDR2 reads FQNNGV. The CDR3 region is CASSLGGQGSHEQYF. Here the CDR3 DNA reads TGTGCCAGCAGCTTAGGGGGTCAGGGGTCCCACGAGCAGTACTTC.